Below, one T cell receptor (beta chain) is given with its context. This specimen comes from a study of blood T cell repertoires in COVID-19. Study-wide context: Acute and convalescent COVID-19 samples came from the United States, Italy and Spain. PBMCs, B-cell-depleted T cells, or T cells were the source of the cDNA or gDNA that made up the material.

As processed by the authors: Nucleated cell number was recorded as an estimate derived from reference gene primer amplification. The protocol was immunoSEQ multiplex PCR, while the TCRdb copy is restricted to in-frame clones and leaves out a portion. The V and J calls and the clone size are those of that table, but D and trimming were determined from the DNA. The sample lists 45,000 or so clones, under 90% occurring once. The CDR3 sequence is 14 residues long. Trimming stripped 8 bases from V and 6 bases from J, with 16 bases between. The germline CDR1 and CDR2 sequences are LNHNV and YYDKDF (reference sequence).

This chain links TRBV15 with TRBJ2-2; tentatively, D is TRBD2 (5 bases). The sequence came from a woman in her 70s with acute or convalescent COVID-19. Sample: peripheral blood. The CDR3 nucleotides are TGTGCCACCCAAAGAGGGAGTCCCGCCGGGGAGCTGTTTTTT. It codes for CATQRGSPAGELFF.